These 32 T cell receptor beta chains were sequenced from one sample in a study of T cells in Graves' hyperthyroidism and ophthalmopathy. TCR beta CDR3 regions were amplified from RNA transcripts. Initially, a first-round RT-PCR of the TCR CDR3 employed the HTBI primer set. TCRdb independently ran MiXCR on the multiplex PCR reads; one entry per CDR3 protein. The table includes about 580,000 distinct CDR3 sequences, about 15% detected once. Sequencing was carried out using blood. The receptors here all came from a woman in her 30s with Graves' hyperthyroidism that later progressed to Graves' ophthalmopathy.

About this clonotype: A much larger clone is a single base away; this may be a read error. This chain connects TRBV7-8 to TRBJ1-4; D may be TRBD1 (5 bases). This CDR3 region has 13 residues. The germline gives CDR1 SGHVS, CDR2 FQNEAQ. The V end was cut by 8 bases, the J end by 7 bases, with 14 bases between. The CDR3 region has the DNA TGTGCCAGCGGTCTCAGGGTCCGTGAAAAACTGTTTTTT. It translates to CASGLRVREKLFF. The full variable domain, rest sourced from reference TRBV7-8 and TRBJ1-4, is GAGVSQSPRYKVAKRGQDVALRCDPISGHVSLFWYQQALGQGPEFLTYFQNEAQLDKSGLPSDRFFAERPEGSVSTLKIQRTQQEDSAVYLCASGLRVREKLFFGSGTQLSVL.

On this clonotype itself: This may come from a read error, since a much larger clone is one base off. This chain links TRBV4-1 with TRBJ2-7; D is unclear. CDR1 is MGHRA and CDR2 is YSYEKL in the germline V gene. This CDR3 region has 17 residues. Trimming cost V 0 bases and J 0 bases, with 15 bases left between them. DNA for the CDR3: TGCGCCAGCAGCCAAGACGACGGTCATCCTCCCTCCTACGAGCAGTACTTC. As protein: CASSQDDGHPPSYEQYF.

This clonotype was observed at least ten times. The V and J genes are TRBV5-5 and TRBJ1-1, with 7 positions matching TRBD1. This CDR3 is 15 amino acids long. Germline V gene data show CDR1 as SGHKS and CDR2 as YYEKEE (reference sequence). V trimming: 0 bases; J trimming: 5 bases; junction bases outside the gene matches: 7. The CDR3 sequence: CASSLGGTDTTEAFF. The CDR3, as DNA: TGTGCCAGCAGCTTGGGCGGGACAGACACAACTGAAGCTTTCTTT.

This chain uses TRBV10-1 with TRBJ2-2; D is uncertain. Germline V gene lookup returns CDR1 WNHNN and CDR2 SYGVQD (reference sequence). V was shortened by 3 bases and J by 4 bases, with 12 bases between the two germline ends. The CDR3 extends over 15 amino acids. This CDR3 is CASSDSNQITGELFF. The CDR3 coding sequence is TGCGCCAGCAGTGACTCAAACCAGATCACCGGGGAGCTGTTTTTT.

The chain carries TRBV6-1 and TRBJ1-4; the D is unclear. The germline gives CDR1 MNHNS, CDR2 SASEGT. V gave up 3 bases and J gave up 3 bases, with 8 bases separating them. This CDR3 region has 14 residues. The CDR3 DNA reads as TGTGCCAGCAGTGATAGGGCAGCTAATGAAAAACTGTTTTTT. This gives the protein CASSDRAANEKLFF.

This clonotype was counted a few times. V gene TRBV4-2 combines with J gene TRBJ2-2, with 8 bases identical to TRBD2. The germline gives CDR1 LGHNA, CDR2 YNFKEQ. The length of the CDR3 is 17 residues. J gave up 1 base and V 4 bases, and 8 bases lay outside the gene matches. The CDR3 DNA follows: TGTGCCAGCAGCCGCACGCTAGCGGGCCAGAACACCGGGGAGCTGTTTTTT. It translates to CASSRTLAGQNTGELFF.

This chain connects TRBV4-3 to TRBJ2-3, with no clear D. V lost 1 base to trimming and J lost 1 base, with 12 bases between them. Germline CDR1 reads LGHNA; CDR2 reads YSLEER. This CDR3 comprises 16 residues. The CDR3 loop reads CASSQGLTAGTDTQYF. As DNA, the CDR3 is TGCGCCAGCAGCCAAGGCCTCACCGCGGGCACAGATACGCAGTATTTT.

This clonotype appeared once. The chain links TRBV4-2 to TRBJ2-7; TRBD1 matches 8 bases. Germline CDR1 LGHNA, CDR2 YNFKEQ. The CDR3 contains 16 residues. V was clipped by 1 base and J by 1 base; unmatched bases: 6. CDR3 residues: CASSQAKGQGSYEQYF. Here the CDR3 DNA reads TGTGCCAGCAGCCAAGCAAAAGGACAGGGTTCCTACGAGCAGTACTTC.

In its sample, this clonotype was seen many times. The rearrangement joins TRBV6-2 or TRBV6-3 to TRBJ1-2; tentatively, D is TRBD1 (5 bases). Per the germline V gene, CDR1 is MNHEY and CDR2 is SVGEGT. V lost 7 bases to trimming and J lost 4 bases, with 10 bases between them. This CDR3 has 12 residues. This CDR3 reads CASTEGFYGYTF. The CDR3 DNA reads TGTGCCAGCACCGAGGGGTTCTATGGCTACACCTTC.

This clonotype appeared many times. The chain has TRBV6-2 or TRBV6-3 and TRBJ2-1; D might be TRBD2 (6 bases). Trimming took off 6 bases at V and 7 bases at J, with 19 bases between the two ends. In germline, CDR1 is MNHEY, CDR2 SVGEGT. This CDR3 is 15 amino acids long. This CDR3 reads CASRGRVGSVNEQFF. The DNA of the CDR3 is TGTGCCAGCAGAGGAAGAGTCGGGAGTGTAAATGAGCAGTTCTTC.

The table lists this clonotype with many counts. This chain connects TRBV20-1 to TRBJ1-2; D not resolved. Germline V lookup: CDR1 DFQATT, CDR2 SNEGSKA (reference sequence). This CDR3 has 15 amino acids. Trimming shortened V by 0 bases and J by 8 bases, and 19 bases separated the two germline ends. The CDR3 is CSARDGGAWSSGYTF. CDR3 nucleotide sequence: TGCAGTGCTAGAGATGGAGGTGCTTGGTCTAGCGGCTACACCTTC.

In regard to this clonotype: This may come from a read error, since a much larger clone is one base off. The chain is built from TRBV25-1 and TRBJ2-7; no definite D call. CDR1 is MGHDK and CDR2 is SYGVNS in the germline V gene. This CDR3 has 11 amino acids. In DNA, the CDR3 is TGTGCCAGCAGTGAACACTACGAGCTGTACTTC. Protein product: CASSEHYELYF.

The V gene is TRBV11-3, the J gene TRBJ2-1, with 7 bases aligning to TRBD2. Per germline, CDR1 SGHNT and CDR2 YENEEA. The CDR3 covers 16 residues. V lost 5 bases and J lost 2; bases outside the gene matches: 9. The CDR3 region is CASSLGGGVPYNEQFF. DNA for the CDR3: TGTGCCAGCAGCCTTGGGGGAGGGGTCCCCTACAATGAGCAGTTCTTC.

In this sample, this clonotype turned up many times. The genes are TRBV27 and TRBJ2-2, with 9 nucleotides matching TRBD2. The CDR3 length is 21 residues. V shed 2 bases, J shed 1 base, and the junction held 17 bases outside the gene matches. Germline loops: CDR1 MNHEY, CDR2 SMNVEV (reference sequence). The DNA of the CDR3 is TGTGCCAGCAGTTTAGGGGCCCAGGAGCGCGGGAGGGCCGTGAACACCGGGGAGCTGTTTTTT. It encodes CASSLGAQERGRAVNTGELFF.

This clonotype was counted many times. The genes are TRBV5-1 and TRBJ2-3, with D possibly being TRBD2 (6 bases). The germline CDR1 and CDR2 sequences are SGHRS and YFSETQ. V was clipped by 4 bases and J by 0 bases, with 15 bases between them. The CDR3 totals 16 residues. CDR3 region: CASSRGDSTSTDTQYF. In nucleotides, the CDR3 is TGCGCCAGCAGCCGTGGGGACTCCACTAGCACAGATACGCAGTATTTT.

The chain links TRBV2 to TRBJ2-3, with TRBD1 identical over 9 bases. The CDR3 is 13 amino acids. Germline CDR1 reads SNHLY; CDR2 reads FYNNEI. V dropped 8 bases and J dropped 4; count of bases not matched to a gene: 4. The CDR3 loop is CASGTGTPDTQYF. DNA of the CDR3: TGTGCCAGCGGGACAGGGACCCCAGATACGCAGTATTTT.

Details on this clonotype: This may stem from a read error, because a much larger clone lies one nucleotide away. No conserved phenylalanine or tryptophan is present at the end of the CDR3, so a read error is the likely explanation. The chain has TRBV27 and TRBJ2-1; 12 bases fit TRBD2. Germline loops: CDR1 MNHEY, CDR2 SMNVEV (reference sequence). The V and J ends lost 3 bases and 8 bases, in that order; junction bases with no gene match: 8. CDR3 length: 16 residues. This CDR3 reads CASSLSASGRADEQFL. For the CDR3, the DNA is TGTGCCAGCAGTTTGTCAGCTAGCGGGAGGGCCGATGAGCAGTTCCTC.

In its sample, this clonotype was seen many times. The V and J genes are TRBV29-1 and TRBJ1-1; D uncertain. V lost 6 bases and J lost 0, with 8 bases in between. The CDR3 consists of 12 residues. Looked up from germline, CDR1 is SQVTM and CDR2 is ANQGSEA. The CDR3 region has the DNA TGCAGCGTGAGAGGGATGAACACTGAAGCTTTCTTT. Protein: CSVRGMNTEAFF.

The table lists this clonotype with many counts. J is TRBJ2-2 and V is TRBV20-1, with D unclear. There are 12 residues in the CDR3. Trimming cost V 2 bases and J 7 bases, with 8 bases left between them. Per the germline V gene, CDR1 is DFQATT and CDR2 is SNEGSKA (reference sequence). Written as DNA, the CDR3 is TGCAGTGCTAGACCTTTGGGCGGGGAGCTGTTTTTT. It yields the protein CSARPLGGELFF.

This clonotype was counted many times. The V call is TRBV12-3 or TRBV12-4, the J call TRBJ1-5; 7 bases are a match to TRBD1. CDR3 length: 15 amino acids. The trim removed 4 bases at V and 5 bases at J, leaving 8 bases unmatched. The CDR3 loop is CASSSRGQSYQPQHF. Written as DNA, the CDR3 is TGTGCCAGCAGTTCGAGGGGACAGTCCTATCAGCCCCAGCATTTT.

Details on this clonotype: It may be a read error: a sequence one base away is much more abundant. The rearrangement joins TRBV20-1 to TRBJ1-3; unclear D gene. Looked up from germline, CDR1 is DFQATT and CDR2 is SNEGSKA (reference sequence). Trimming cost V 0 bases and J 2 bases, with 5 bases left between them. The CDR3 has 13 residues. In DNA, the CDR3 is TGCAGTGCTAGAGAGCGGACTGGAAACACCATATATTTT. Amino acids: CSARERTGNTIYF.

This clonotype was recorded a few times. The rearrangement joins TRBV19 to TRBJ2-5, with D perhaps given as TRBD1 or TRBD2 (5 bases each). Germline lookup yields CDR1 LNHDA and CDR2 SQIVND (reference sequence). With 5 bases removed from V and 4 bases from J, the gap between germline ends came to 14 bases. The CDR3 sequence is 14 residues long. Here the CDR3 reads CASSAAGAIETQYF. DNA for the CDR3: TGTGCCAGTAGTGCAGCCGGGGCGATAGAGACCCAGTACTTC.

This chain links TRBV27 with TRBJ2-1; D not resolved. The end of the DNA is better explained by TRBJ2-7, so the J call may be wrong. The germline CDR1 and CDR2 sequences are MNHEY and SMNVEV (reference sequence). The CDR3 is 13 amino acids. DNA for the CDR3: TGTGCCAGCAGCGAAGATCGCAACAATGAGCAGTACTTC. Amino acid sequence: CASSEDRNNEQYF.

This clonotype was recorded many times. The chain combines TRBV11-2 with TRBJ2-1, with a possible D match to TRBD2 (6 bases). Germline-derived CDR1 and CDR2 are SGHAT and FQNNGV. V shed 2 bases and J shed 1 base, with 9 bases lying between them. The CDR3 sequence is 15 residues long. The CDR3: CASSLLGSSYNEQFF. The CDR3 nucleotides read TGTGCCAGCAGCTTACTCGGGAGTTCCTACAATGAGCAGTTCTTC. Based on the CDR3 plus reference TRBV11-2 and TRBJ2-1, the full variable domain is EAGVAQSPRYKIIEKRQSVAFWCNPISGHATLYWYQQILGQGPKLLIQFQNNGVVDDSQLPKDRFSAERLKGVDSTLKIQPAKLEDSAVYLCASSLLGSSYNEQFFGPGTRLTVL.

This rearrangement joins TRBV10-1 to TRBJ2-2; D call uncertain. V was trimmed by 3 bases and J by 1 base, leaving 9 bases between them. The CDR3 runs 15 residues. The germline V gene encodes CDR1 WNHNN and CDR2 SYGVQD (reference sequence). In DNA, the CDR3 is TGCGCCAGCAGTGAAAAAGGGATGAACACCGGGGAGCTGTTTTTT. Protein sequence: CASSEKGMNTGELFF.

This clonotype occurred many times. This chain links TRBV12-3 or TRBV12-4 with TRBJ1-4; 8 nucleotides match TRBD1. The V and J ends lost 6 bases and 5 bases, in that order; junction bases with no gene match: 8. CDR3 length: 15 residues. The CDR3 loop is CASRPTGGGNEKLFF. The CDR3 DNA follows: TGTGCCAGCAGACCTACAGGGGGGGGAAATGAAAAACTGTTTTTT.

The table lists this clonotype with many counts. The chain couples TRBV15 to TRBJ1-2; possible D gene TRBD1, 5 bases. The ends were cut back, 7 bases at V and 1 base at J, with 13 bases in the middle. Germline V gene data show CDR1 as LNHNV and CDR2 as YYDKDF (reference sequence). The CDR3 has 14 amino acids. CDR3 nucleotide sequence: TGTGCCACCACCCAAGGGGCAGGTAACTATGGCTACACCTTC. Protein sequence: CATTQGAGNYGYTF.

This clonotype occurred many times. V usage is TRBV6-2 or TRBV6-3 and J usage is TRBJ2-3, with 10 bases that match TRBD2. Germline CDR1 and CDR2: MNHEY and SVGEGT. V was clipped by 2 bases and J by 0 bases; unmatched bases: 11. The CDR3 totals 19 residues. The CDR3 here is CASSYPAGGIYSSTDTQYF. Here the CDR3 DNA reads TGTGCCAGCAGTTACCCAGCGGGAGGGATATACTCTAGCACAGATACGCAGTATTTT.

This clonotype was found a few times. The chain is built from TRBV6-1 and TRBJ1-4; 7 bases are a match to TRBD1. This CDR3 contains 15 residues. V lost 2 bases, J lost 4 bases, and 4 bases stayed unmatched. Germline V gene lookup returns CDR1 MNHNS and CDR2 SASEGT. The CDR3 is CASSETGVNNEKLFF. DNA of the CDR3: TGTGCCAGCAGTGAAACAGGGGTTAATAATGAAAAACTGTTTTTT.

This clonotype appeared many times. The V gene is TRBV2, the J gene TRBJ2-1; 10 positions agree with TRBD2. Germline values: CDR1 SNHLY, CDR2 FYNNEI. Trimming at V came to 6 bases and at J to 11 bases, leaving 13 bases not matched to a gene. The CDR3 is 15 residues long. CDR3 nucleotides: TGTGCCAGCAGCAGAGGGACTAGCGCCATCCTGAAGCAGTTCTTC. Protein: CASSRGTSAILKQFF.

Ten or more counts support this clonotype. The V and J genes are TRBV10-3 and TRBJ2-3; 8 nucleotides align to TRBD2. This CDR3 is 17 amino acids long. Looked up from germline, CDR1 is ENHRY and CDR2 is SYGVKD. Trimming cost V 0 bases and J 4 bases; bases outside gene matches: 9. The CDR3 bases are TGTGCCATCAGTGAGTCATCGGGCGGGAGGTCGGCAGATACGCAGTATTTT. Its translation is CAISESSGGRSADTQYF.

This clonotype came up many times. V and J are TRBV12-3 or TRBV12-4 and TRBJ2-3; D is uncertain. The V gene lost 5 bases and the J gene lost 0 bases, with 15 bases spanning the gap. CDR3 length equals 16 residues. In DNA, the CDR3 is TGTGCCAGCAGTCCTATGGTTTCACCTAGCACAGATACGCAGTATTTT. It is translated as CASSPMVSPSTDTQYF.